These 13 T cell receptor beta chains were sequenced from one sample in a study of naive and memory T cell subsets. Both TRBC1 and TRBC2 were covered by a beta constant-region primer of two equimolar oligonucleotides. TCRdb passed the UMI-ligation and nested PCR reads through MiXCR, listing each CDR3 protein once. Among under 150,000 distinct CDR3 sequences, approximately 15% were seen once, and the ten largest hold just over 0.14%. Sample: naive CD4+ T cells from blood. Every receptor here comes from a human donor in good health.

V usage is TRBV6-6 and J usage is TRBJ2-5; D not resolved. The CDR3 consists of 14 residues. Looked up from germline, CDR1 is MNHNY and CDR2 is SVGAGI (reference sequence). V lost 1 base and J lost 0, with 6 bases in between. CDR3 coding DNA: TGTGCCAGCAGTTACTTGTCAGACCAAGAGACCCAGTACTTC. Amino acid sequence: CASSYLSDQETQYF.

CDR3 nucleotides: TGTGCCAGCAGCGTGGAACAGGGGGCGGATTATGGCATGGATTATGGCTACACCTTC. It translates to CASSVEQGADYGMDYGYTF. The chain links TRBV9 to TRBJ1-2; 9 nucleotides match TRBD1. Losses at the gene ends were 2 bases for V and 5 bases for J; bases not matched to a gene: 19. Germline V gene data show CDR1 as SGDLS and CDR2 as YYNGEE. The CDR3 totals 19 residues.

J is TRBJ1-3 and V is TRBV7-9, with D possibly matching TRBD1 (5 bases). The CDR3 extends over 13 amino acids. V shed 4 bases and J shed 6 bases, with 10 bases lying between them. Germline CDR1 reads SEHNR; CDR2 reads FQNEAQ (reference sequence). The CDR3 DNA is TGTGCCAGCAGCTCCGGACAACCAAACACCATATATTTT. Its translation is CASSSGQPNTIYF. Based on the CDR3 plus reference TRBV7-9 and TRBJ1-3, the full variable domain is DTGVSQNPRHKITKRGQNVTFRCDPISEHNRLYWYRQTLGQGPEFLTYFQNEAQLEKSRLLSDRFSAERPKGSFSTLEIQRTEQGDSAMYLCASSSGQPNTIYFGEGSWLTVV.

This clonotype showed up many times. The chain combines TRBV7-9 with TRBJ2-2, with a possible D match to TRBD1 (5 bases). The V gene's germline CDR1 is SEHNR and CDR2 FQNEAQ (reference sequence). V was clipped by 3 bases and J by 2 bases, with 13 bases between them. The length of the CDR3 is 16 residues. For the CDR3, the DNA is TGTGCCAGCAGCTTCCCTCAGGGATACAACACCGGGGAGCTGTTTTTT. Its translation is CASSFPQGYNTGELFF.

This chain links TRBV7-9 with TRBJ1-2; no firm D call. The CDR3 covers 15 residues. Germline CDR1 SEHNR, CDR2 FQNEAQ (reference sequence). Trimming cost V 2 bases and J 4 bases, with 14 bases left between them. CDR3 bases: TGTGCCAGCAGCTTACCCTCGGCGGGCGCCTATGGCTACACCTTC. Translating it yields CASSLPSAGAYGYTF.

The chain links TRBV12-3 or TRBV12-4 to TRBJ2-5; D is perhaps TRBD2 (5 bases). The CDR3 has 14 residues. V dropped 3 bases and J dropped 5 bases, with 13 bases sitting between them. The CDR3 is CASSFGGGWETQYF. The DNA of the CDR3 is TGTGCCAGCAGTTTTGGAGGAGGATGGGAGACCCAGTACTTC.

The gene calls are TRBV20-1 and TRBJ1-5; no clear D gene. The V end was cut by 6 bases, the J end by 6 bases, with 30 bases between. In germline, CDR1 is DFQATT, CDR2 SNEGSKA (reference sequence). CDR3 length: 18 residues. The CDR3 DNA sequence: TGCAGTGCCGAGCCTGCCATTGATGGGGAGGCCTACCTTCAGCCCCAGCATTTT. This gives the protein CSAEPAIDGEAYLQPQHF.

This clonotype turned up a few times. The chain combines TRBV9 with TRBJ2-3, with no clear D. The V end was cut by 0 bases, the J end by 7 bases, with 12 bases between. In germline, CDR1 is SGDLS, CDR2 YYNGEE. The length of the CDR3 is 14 residues. As DNA, the CDR3 is TGTGCCAGCAGCGTAGATCCTAGTAGCCATACGCAGTATTTT. It specifies CASSVDPSSHTQYF.

The CDR3 DNA reads as TGTGCCAGCAGTTGGGGACAGGGGGGCCCTGAAGCTTTCTTT. Amino acid sequence: CASSWGQGGPEAFF. The chain uses TRBV28 and TRBJ1-1, with TRBD1 matching 11 bases. Trimming removed 4 bases from V and 6 bases from J; junction bases left unmatched: 4. The germline V gene encodes CDR1 MDHEN and CDR2 SYDVKM. The CDR3 spans 14 residues.

Only a few counts were recorded for this clonotype. J is TRBJ1-6 and V is TRBV12-3 or TRBV12-4, with D maybe TRBD1 (5 bases). CDR3 length equals 14 residues. Trimming took 6 bases from V and 6 from J, leaving 12 bases between them. The CDR3 loop is CASSPGRTNSPLHF. The CDR3 DNA sequence: TGTGCCAGCAGCCCGGGACGGACTAATTCACCCCTCCACTTT.

The V gene is TRBV12-3 or TRBV12-4, the J gene TRBJ2-3, with D perhaps TRBD2 (5 bases). V was pared by 7 bases and J by 4 bases, with 15 bases between. The length of the CDR3 is 14 residues. The CDR3 region has the DNA TGTGCCAGCAAAATACTAGGTACGCCAGATACGCAGTATTTT. Translated, it gives CASKILGTPDTQYF.

The genes are TRBV5-4 and TRBJ2-4, with TRBD1 matching over 8 bases. V was pared by 4 bases and J by 1 base, with 10 bases of the junction left unmatched. The germline gives CDR1 SGHNT, CDR2 YYREEE (reference sequence). CDR3 length: 17 residues. CDR3 DNA sequence: TGTGCCAGCAGCGGGGCCGGACAGGGTATCGCCAAAAACATTCAGTACTTC. This codes for CASSGAGQGIAKNIQYF.

In this sample, this clonotype turned up a few times. The V and J genes are TRBV11-2 and TRBJ2-1, with 11 bases lining up with TRBD2. Germline CDR1 SGHAT, CDR2 FQNNGV. V dropped 3 bases and J dropped 5; count of bases not matched to a gene: 6. The CDR3 is 16 amino acids. CDR3 loop: CASSLSSGRLNNEQFF. CDR3 DNA sequence: TGTGCCAGCAGCTTGTCTAGCGGGAGGTTAAACAATGAGCAGTTCTTC.